Described below is a single T cell receptor (beta chain) sequence and its context. The data stem from a study of blood T cell repertoires in COVID-19. Study-level information: Collection of acute and convalescent COVID-19 samples took place in the United States, Italy and Spain. Sources were T cells, B-cell-depleted T cells, or PBMCs; the material itself was cDNA or gDNA.

Methods used by the authors: Amplification from reference gene primers served as the basis for estimated nucleated cell counts. The protocol was immunoSEQ multiplex PCR, while the TCRdb copy is restricted to in-frame clones and leaves out a portion. The DNA was the basis for D and trimming; V, J and clone size are from that table. The sample includes approximately 150,000 clones, about 89% of them seen just once. What was sequenced was peripheral blood. This clonotype originated in a man aged 50-60 years with active or convalescent COVID-19.

DNA of the CDR3: TGTGCCAGCAGTGAATTGGCCGAGCAGTACTTC. It specifies CASSELAEQYF. V is TRBV2 and J is TRBJ2-7; D is undetermined. Germline-derived CDR1 and CDR2 are SNHLY and FYNNEI. Trimming took off 2 bases at V and 6 bases at J, with 5 bases between the two ends. The CDR3 totals 11 residues.